Reported below is one T cell receptor (beta chain). Its antigen remains unknown. TCRdb reprocessed the 5' RACE reads, with one entry per CDR3 protein and no DNA. This sample's table reports approximately 440,000 distinct CDR3 sequences. This entry is derived from a study of T cells expressing NK-cell markers. Looked up from germline, CDR1 is MNHNY and CDR2 is SVGAGI (reference sequence). The CDR3 sequence is 16 residues long. Study-level findings and limits: The study found these clonotypes also leading the CD3+CD56-NKG2C+ fraction in several donors. About 1.0-8% of CD8+ T cells in a handful of donors belonged to dominant NKG2C+ clonotypes. Whether expanded NKG2C+ T cell clones were HCMV specific stayed uncertain.

This TCR derives from a woman aged 50 to 60 in good health. Sequenced: blood T cells: a sorted CD56 or NKG2C T cell subset, CD4+ or CD8+ T cells, or bulk PBMC T cells (not recorded which). J is TRBJ2-7 and V is TRBV6-6; lacking DNA, the TRBD2 call made by TCRdb goes unchecked. The CDR3: CASSIRTSGIVHEQYF.